This entry is about one T cell receptor (beta chain). The entry originates in a study of blood T cell repertoires in COVID-19. Study-level information: PBMCs, B-cell-depleted T cells, or T cells were the source of the cDNA or gDNA that made up the material.

The assay was immunoSEQ multiplex PCR, and TCRdb's table has in-frame clones only and misses some. Among about 220,000 clones listed, roughly four fifths were seen once. Germline-derived CDR1 and CDR2 are LGHDT and YNNKEL (reference sequence). V trimming: 2 bases; J trimming: 8 bases; junction bases outside the gene matches: 6. The CDR3 runs to 15 residues. Enrollees, about 18 to 95 years old, lived in roughly 24 US areas. Recovered Cohort 3 donors showed two negative PCRs, clearance, or symptom resolution. The receptor was derived from a woman aged 55-70 years who had recovered from COVID-19. The chain links TRBV3-1 (or the pseudogene TRBV3-2) to TRBJ1-4, with 9 bases aligning to TRBD1. Sequenced material: PBMCs or T cells enriched from blood (not recorded which). CDR3: CASSQRPGQGEKLFF. CDR3 DNA sequence: TGTGCCAGCAGCCAACGACCTGGACAGGGGGAAAAACTGTTTTTT.